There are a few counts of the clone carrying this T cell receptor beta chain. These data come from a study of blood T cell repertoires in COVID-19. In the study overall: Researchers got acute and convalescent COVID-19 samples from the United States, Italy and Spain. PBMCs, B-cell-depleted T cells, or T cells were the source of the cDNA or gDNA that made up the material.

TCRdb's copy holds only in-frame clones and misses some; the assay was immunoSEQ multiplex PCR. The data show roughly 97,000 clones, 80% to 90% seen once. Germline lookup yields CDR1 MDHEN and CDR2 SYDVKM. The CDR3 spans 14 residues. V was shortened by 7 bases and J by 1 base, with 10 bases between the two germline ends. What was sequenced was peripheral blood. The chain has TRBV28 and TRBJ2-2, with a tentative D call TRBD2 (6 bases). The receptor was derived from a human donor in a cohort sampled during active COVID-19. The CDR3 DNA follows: TGTGCCAGCACCCTGGGGGGGAACACCGGGGAGCTGTTTTTT. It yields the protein CASTLGGNTGELFF.